This T cell receptor beta chain is drawn from a study of blood T cell repertoires in COVID-19. Study-level information: T cells, B-cell-depleted T cells, or PBMCs supplied cDNA or gDNA.

The study recruited people aged 18 to 89 years across roughly 23 US areas. The CDR3 totals 14 residues. CDR1 is LNHDA, CDR2 SQIVND, per germline (reference sequence). With 3 bases removed from V and 6 bases from J, the gap between germline ends came to 14 bases. Only in-frame clones appear in the TCRdb table, and some are missing; sequencing was by immunoSEQ multiplex PCR. The data show about 350,000 clones, roughly 90% seen once. The clonotype originates from a woman in her thirties who had been exposed to COVID-19. The sample consisted of PBMCs or T cells enriched from blood (not recorded which). This chain links TRBV19 with TRBJ2-5; tentatively, D is TRBD2 (6 bases). The CDR3 loop reads CASSIPGLRQTQYF. The CDR3 region has the DNA TGTGCCAGTAGTATCCCCGGACTACGGCAGACCCAGTACTTC.